This T cell receptor beta chain was sequenced during a study of blood T cells in healthy people across ages. A second PCR of about 7 to 12 cycles used a sample-barcoded 5' primer and a J-beta primer mix. TCRdb recomputed calls from the 5' RACE reads with MiXCR, one row per CDR3 protein. The data contain 800,000 or so distinct CDR3 sequences, around two thirds of them singletons. V was pared by 1 base and J by 5 bases, with 15 bases between. CDR1 and CDR2 from the germline V gene are DFQATT and SNEGSKA (reference sequence). The CDR3 runs to 14 residues. The clonotype comes from a man aged 25 to 40 in good health. The gene calls are TRBV20-1 and TRBJ2-7; no clear D gene. The sequencing input was blood. The CDR3 sequence is CSARVVGQPHEQYF. The CDR3 nucleotides are TGCAGTGCTAGAGTAGTAGGGCAGCCCCACGAGCAGTACTTC.